This T cell receptor beta chain was retrieved from a study of cytomegalovirus exposure and HLA in healthy donors. Across the study: Approximately 81% of 398 genotyped donors fell in the Caucasian-associated ancestry cluster.

PCR primers comprised 60 Vbeta and 13 Jbeta primers. Data came from immunoSEQ multiplex PCR; TCRdb stores just in-frame clones and leaves some out. The sample records about 130,000 clones, roughly 79% being singletons. Unmatched junction bases numbered 7, after V lost 5 bases and J lost 6 bases. Germline assignment: CDR1 SEHNR and CDR2 FQNEAQ (reference sequence). The CDR3 sequence is 16 residues long. Comment on this clone: Its antigen is not identified.

Study-wide points: As a later analysis showed, a missense DCLRE1C variant was linked to trimming of TCR beta V- and J-genes. HLA-A and HLA-B allele assignments for most subjects were reportedly predicted accurately using TCR beta sequences. Reports showed the classifier diagnosing cytomegalovirus status with high specificity and sensitivity.

The sequence was collected from a woman between 50 and 59 years old in good health and CMV-seronegative. V and J are TRBV7-9 and TRBJ2-2, with TRBD2 matching over 12 bases. What was sequenced was PBMCs. This CDR3 reads CASSRRTSGVPGELFF. The CDR3 region has the DNA TGTGCCAGCAGCCGACGGACTAGCGGGGTGCCCGGGGAGCTGTTTTTT.